Detailed here is one TCR beta chain. The CDR3 runs to 14 residues. Germline-derived CDR1 and CDR2 are SEHNR and FQNEAQ (reference sequence). The V end lost 3 bases, the J end lost 7 bases, and 15 bases lay between the germline ends. The sample originates from a study of T cells in localized non-small cell lung cancer. Sequencing used immunoSEQ multiplex PCR; TCRdb keeps in-frame clones, though not all of them. The table includes about 39,000 clones, roughly three quarters detected once. The specimen was PBMCs, collected before any cancer treatment. The rearrangement uses TRBV7-9 and TRBJ2-5; maybe TRBD2 (7 bases). This sequence was found in a woman aged 35 to 75 with stage II squamous cell lung carcinoma. CDR3 in amino acids: CASSFVAGEGTQYF. The CDR3 DNA sequence: TGTGCCAGCAGCTTTGTGGCAGGGGAGGGGACCCAGTACTTC.